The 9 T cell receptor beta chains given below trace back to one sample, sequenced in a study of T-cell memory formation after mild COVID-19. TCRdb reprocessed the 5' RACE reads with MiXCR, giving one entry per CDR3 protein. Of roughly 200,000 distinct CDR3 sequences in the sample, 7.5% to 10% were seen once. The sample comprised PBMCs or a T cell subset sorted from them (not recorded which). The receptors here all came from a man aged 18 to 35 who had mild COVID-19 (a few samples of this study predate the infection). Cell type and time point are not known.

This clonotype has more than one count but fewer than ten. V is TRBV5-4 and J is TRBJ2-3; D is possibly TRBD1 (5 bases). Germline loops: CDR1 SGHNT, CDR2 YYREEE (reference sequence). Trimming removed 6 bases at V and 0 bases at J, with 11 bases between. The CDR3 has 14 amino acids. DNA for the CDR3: TGTGCCAGCACGGACACAGTCAGCACAGATACGCAGTATTTT. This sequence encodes CASTDTVSTDTQYF.

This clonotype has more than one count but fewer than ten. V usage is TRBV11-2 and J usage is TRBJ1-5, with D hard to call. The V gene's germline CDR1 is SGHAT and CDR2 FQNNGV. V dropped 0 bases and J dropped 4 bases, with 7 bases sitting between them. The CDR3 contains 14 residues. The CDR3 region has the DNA TGTGCCAGCAGCTTAGATCTGGGGAATCAGCCCCAGCATTTT. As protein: CASSLDLGNQPQHF.

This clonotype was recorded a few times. The CDR3 region has the DNA TGTGCCAGCAGCTTGGGCGTCTCAAGGTCCGATACGCAGTATTTT. Its protein is CASSLGVSRSDTQYF. The chain has TRBV5-4 and TRBJ2-3; D gene ambiguous. CDR1 SGHNT and CDR2 YYREEE come from the germline V gene (reference sequence). Trimming cost V 0 bases and J 6 bases, with 14 bases left between them. This CDR3 spans 15 amino acids. Together with reference TRBV5-4 and TRBJ2-3, the CDR3 gives the full variable domain: ETGVTQSPTHLIKTRGQQVTLRCSSQSGHNTVSWYQQALGQGPQFIFQYYREEENGRGNFPPRFSGLQFPNYSSELNVNALELDDSALYLCASSLGVSRSDTQYFGPGTRLTVL.

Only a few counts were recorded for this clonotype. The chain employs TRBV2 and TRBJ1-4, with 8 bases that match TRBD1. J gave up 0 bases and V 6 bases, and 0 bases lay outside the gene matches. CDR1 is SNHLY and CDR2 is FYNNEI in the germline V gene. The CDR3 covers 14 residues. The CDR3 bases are TGTGCCAGCAGGGACAGGGCAACTAATGAAAAACTGTTTTTT. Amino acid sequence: CASRDRATNEKLFF.

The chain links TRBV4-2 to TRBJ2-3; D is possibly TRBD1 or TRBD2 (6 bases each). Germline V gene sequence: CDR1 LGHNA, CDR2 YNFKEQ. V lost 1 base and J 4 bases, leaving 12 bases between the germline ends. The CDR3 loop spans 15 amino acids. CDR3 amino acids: CASSQGGARADTQYF. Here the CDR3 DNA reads TGTGCCAGCAGCCAAGGGGGGGCCCGCGCAGATACGCAGTATTTT.

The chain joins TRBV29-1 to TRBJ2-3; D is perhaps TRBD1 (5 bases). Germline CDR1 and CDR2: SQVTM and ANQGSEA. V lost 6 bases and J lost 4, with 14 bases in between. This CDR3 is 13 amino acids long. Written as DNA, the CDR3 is TGCAGCGTCGCCCTAACAGGCCCAGATACGCAGTATTTT. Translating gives CSVALTGPDTQYF.

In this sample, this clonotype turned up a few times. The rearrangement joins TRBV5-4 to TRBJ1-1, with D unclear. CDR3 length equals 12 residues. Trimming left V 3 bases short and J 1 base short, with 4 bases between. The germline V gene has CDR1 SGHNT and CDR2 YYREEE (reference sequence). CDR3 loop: CASSSWNTEAFF. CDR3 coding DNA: TGTGCCAGCAGCTCTTGGAACACTGAAGCTTTCTTT.

In DNA, the CDR3 is TGTGCCGGAGGACCTGGTGGCGCAGATACGCAGTATTTT. This translates into CAGGPGGADTQYF. The chain has TRBV19 and TRBJ2-3, with D possibly matching TRBD2 (5 bases). Germline CDR1 is LNHDA and CDR2 is SQIVND (reference sequence). The CDR3 covers 13 residues. Trimming left V 11 bases short and J 4 bases short, with 16 bases between.

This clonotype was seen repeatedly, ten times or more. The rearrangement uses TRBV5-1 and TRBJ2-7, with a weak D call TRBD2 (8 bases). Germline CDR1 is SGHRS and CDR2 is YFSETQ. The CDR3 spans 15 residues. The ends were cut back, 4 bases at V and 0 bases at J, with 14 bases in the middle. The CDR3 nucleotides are TGCGCCAGCAGCCCGGGGGGGACAGACTCCTACGAGCAGTACTTC. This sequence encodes CASSPGGTDSYEQYF.